The 9 T cell receptor beta chains listed next were all sequenced from one sample in a study of blood T cell repertoires in COVID-19. Sequencing used immunoSEQ multiplex PCR; TCRdb keeps in-frame clones, though not all of them. The table has about 150,000 clones, 80% to 90% seen once. The sequencing input was peripheral blood. These receptors were taken from a woman in her thirties or forties with acute or convalescent COVID-19.

Comment on this clone: An end of the junction differs from the germline gene, which may be a read error. The rearrangement joins TRBV20-1 to TRBJ2-7, with D unclear. There are 14 residues in the CDR3. The germline V gene encodes CDR1 DFQATT and CDR2 SNEGSKA (reference sequence). DNA of the CDR3: TGCAGTGCTAGTAGAGGATCCCCATCCTCCGAGCAGTACTTC. This encodes CSASRGSPSSEQYF.

The chain carries TRBV30 and TRBJ1-2; D remains ambiguous. Germline V gene data show CDR1 as GTSNPN and CDR2 as SVGIG (reference sequence). The CDR3 totals 12 residues. Trimming removed 5 bases at V and 1 base at J, with 8 bases between. CDR3 sequence: CAWPGGNYGYTF. The DNA of the CDR3 is TGTGCCTGGCCAGGAGGTAACTATGGCTACACCTTC.

As to this clone: Different DNA sequences within this sample yield the same CDR3. The chain carries TRBV7-8 and TRBJ2-5, with D possibly TRBD1 on 6 matching bases. The length of the CDR3 is 13 residues. The V and J ends lost 1 base and 4 bases respectively, with 7 bases between them. Germline-derived CDR1 and CDR2 are SGHVS and FQNEAQ. For the CDR3, the DNA is TGTGCCAGCAGCTTAGACAGGGTAGAGACCCAGTACTTC. The encoded protein is CASSLDRVETQYF. The entire variable domain, with the rest obtained from reference TRBV7-8 and TRBJ2-5, is as follows: GAGVSQSPRYKVAKRGQDVALRCDPISGHVSLFWYQQALGQGPEFLTYFQNEAQLDKSGLPSDRFFAERPEGSVSTLKIQRTQQEDSAVYLCASSLDRVETQYFGPGTRLLVL.

The chain carries TRBV5-6 and TRBJ1-5, with 8 bases matching TRBD1. With V trimmed by 3 bases and J by 3 bases, 11 bases remained unmatched. The CDR3 contains 17 residues. CDR1 is SGHDT, CDR2 YYEEEE, per germline. CDR3 nucleotide sequence: TGTGCCAGCAGCTGGGGTCCGGGACAGGAAGACAATCAGCCCCAGCATTTT. Residues: CASSWGPGQEDNQPQHF.

The rearrangement uses TRBV4-1 and TRBJ2-2; tentative D call: TRBD1 (6 bases). V lost 0 bases and J lost 4, with 21 bases in between. Germline lookup yields CDR1 MGHRA and CDR2 YSYEKL. There are 19 residues in the CDR3. For the CDR3, the DNA is TGCGCCAGCAGCCAAGATAACCCCCTTCCGACAGGTCCCACCGGGGAGCTGTTTTTT. Translating gives CASSQDNPLPTGPTGELFF.

CDR3 sequence: CASSWMLLVRQETQYF. Here the CDR3 DNA reads TGTGCCAGCAGCTGGATGTTACTAGTTCGGCAAGAGACCCAGTACTTC. The chain links TRBV13 to TRBJ2-5, with a weak D call TRBD2 (5 bases). Germline loops: CDR1 PRHDT, CDR2 FYEKMQ (reference sequence). The CDR3 is 16 residues long. Trimming removed 4 bases at V and 2 bases at J, with 17 bases between.

V is TRBV19 and J is TRBJ2-7, with 12 bases identical to TRBD1. The CDR3 runs 15 residues. CDR1 and CDR2 from the germline V gene are LNHDA and SQIVND (reference sequence). J lost 5 bases, V lost 3 bases, and 5 bases had no gene match. The CDR3 spells CASSMERDRGHEQYF. Here the CDR3 DNA reads TGTGCCAGTAGTATGGAAAGGGACAGGGGGCACGAGCAGTACTTC.

The gene calls are TRBV24-1 and TRBJ2-1, with TRBD2 matching over 9 bases. The V and J ends lost 4 bases and 8 bases, in that order; junction bases with no gene match: 5. Germline-derived CDR1 and CDR2 are KGHDR and SFDVKD. The CDR3 extends over 14 amino acids. The CDR3: CATSEGGRADEQFF. For the CDR3, the DNA is TGTGCCACCAGTGAGGGCGGGAGGGCCGATGAGCAGTTCTTC.

The rearrangement links TRBV7-9 to TRBJ2-2, with 9 bases that match TRBD1. Germline lookup yields CDR1 SEHNR and CDR2 FQNEAQ (reference sequence). Germline trimming cut 5 bases from V and 6 bases from J; bases unmatched to any gene: 7. The CDR3 is made up of 15 amino acids. The CDR3, as DNA: TGTGCCAGCAGCCCGAACAGGGGGCCTGCCGGGGAGCTGTTTTTT. This encodes CASSPNRGPAGELFF.